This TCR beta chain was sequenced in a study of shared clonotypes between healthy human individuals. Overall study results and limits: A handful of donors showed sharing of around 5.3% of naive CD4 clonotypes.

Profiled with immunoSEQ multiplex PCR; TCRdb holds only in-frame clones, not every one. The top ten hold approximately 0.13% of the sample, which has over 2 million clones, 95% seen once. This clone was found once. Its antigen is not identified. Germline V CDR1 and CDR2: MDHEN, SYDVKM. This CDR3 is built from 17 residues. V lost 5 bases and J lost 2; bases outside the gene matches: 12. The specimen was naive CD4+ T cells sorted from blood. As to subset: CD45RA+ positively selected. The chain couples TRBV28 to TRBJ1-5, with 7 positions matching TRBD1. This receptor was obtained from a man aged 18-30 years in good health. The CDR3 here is CASSQSRGGGRNQPQHF. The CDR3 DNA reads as TGTGCCAGCAGTCAATCTCGGGGAGGGGGCCGCAATCAGCCCCAGCATTTT.